Listed below are T cell receptor beta chains from one sample, sequenced in a study of blood T cell repertoires in COVID-19. Sequenced by immunoSEQ multiplex PCR; TCRdb stores in-frame clones only, minus some. The table lists 170,000 or so clones, approximately 83% of them singletons. The material sequenced was peripheral blood. Receptors originate from a man aged 50-59 years with active or convalescent COVID-19. Each CDR3 is given without its conserved first and last residue.

>TRBJ1-1|TRBV27
ASSFTDPSNTEAF
>TRBJ2-1|TRBV9
ASSVAGWEYNEQF
>TRBJ1-3|TRBV19
ASSIDRVNGNTIY
>TRBJ2-7|TRBV6-5
ASSPGTGSYEQY
>TRBJ2-7|TRBV6-5
ASSAGTGYEQY
>TRBJ2-1|TRBV7-6
ASSLVTQEQF
>TRBJ2-4|TRBV19
ASKGLAGELIQY
>TRBJ2-1|TRBV5-1
ASSLADRTEQF
>TRBJ2-2|TRBV5-1
ASSRTASTGELF
>TRBJ1-3|TRBV19
ASSAGTAGNTIY
>TRBJ1-2|TRBV5-1
ASTPGQGFGYT
>TRBJ1-3|TRBV10-3
AIRELYSEGNSGNTIY
>TRBJ2-3|TRBV27
ASSRTSGSTDTQY
>TRBJ1-5|TRBV7-9
ASSFGGYSNQPQH